This passage covers 21 T cell receptor beta chains from one sample sequenced in a study of cytomegalovirus exposure and HLA in healthy donors. The PCR was carried out with 60 Vbeta primers and 13 Jbeta primers. Data came from immunoSEQ multiplex PCR; TCRdb stores just in-frame clones and leaves some out. The sample has 37,000 or so clones, about four fifths seen once. Input material: PBMCs. All receptors come from a middle-aged woman in good health and CMV-seronegative.

The J gene is TRBJ2-5, the V gene TRBV29-1, with TRBD1 matching over 9 bases. Germline trimming cut 6 bases from V and 4 bases from J; bases unmatched to any gene: 6. Germline-derived CDR1 and CDR2 are SQVTM and ANQGSEA. The CDR3 runs to 13 residues. The CDR3 DNA sequence: TGCAGCGTCCAACAGGGGGCGGGAGAGACCCAGTACTTC. It specifies CSVQQGAGETQYF.

This chain uses TRBV14 with TRBJ2-3, with D tentatively TRBD2 (6 bases). This CDR3 is built from 14 residues. CDR1 is SGHDN, CDR2 FVKESK, per germline. Trimming took off 6 bases at V and 5 bases at J, with 15 bases between the two ends. The CDR3 sequence: CASSQTSQLDTQYF. CDR3 nucleotide sequence: TGTGCCAGCAGTCAGACTAGTCAGCTAGATACGCAGTATTTT.

This chain joins TRBV9 and TRBJ1-2; 8 bases line up with TRBD1. Losses at the gene ends were 5 bases for V and 4 bases for J; bases not matched to a gene: 7. The CDR3 has 14 residues. Germline V gives CDR1 SGDLS, CDR2 YYNGEE. The CDR3 is CASSTGGGVYGYTF. CDR3 DNA: TGTGCCAGCAGTACAGGGGGTGGCGTCTATGGCTACACCTTC. The full variable domain, with the rest looked up from reference TRBV9 and TRBJ1-2, is DSGVTQTPKHLITATGQRVTLRCSPRSGDLSVYWYQQSLDQGLQFLIQYYNGEERAKGNILERFSAQQFPDLHSELNLSSLELGDSALYFCASSTGGGVYGYTFGSGTRLTVV.

The J gene is TRBJ1-6, the V gene TRBV5-1; 8 nucleotides align to TRBD1. The CDR3 contains 15 residues. J gave up 7 bases and V 4 bases, and 7 bases lay outside the gene matches. Germline V lookup: CDR1 SGHRS, CDR2 YFSETQ. The DNA of the CDR3 is TGCGCCAGCAGCGAATGGACAGGGCGGAATTCACCCCTCCACTTT. It is translated as CASSEWTGRNSPLHF.

A remark on this clone: One junction end does not reproduce the germline sequence, and a read error may be involved. This chain connects TRBV6-1 to TRBJ2-5, with TRBD2 matching 11 bases. This CDR3 region has 15 residues. Germline CDR1 and CDR2: MNHNS and SASEGT. CDR3 loop: CASGRTSGGTETQHF. Here the CDR3 DNA reads TGTGCCAGCGGTAGAACTAGCGGGGGTACGGAGACCCAGCACTTC.

V is TRBV9 and J is TRBJ2-1, with D uncertain. CDR1 is SGDLS and CDR2 is YYNGEE in the germline V gene. V lost 0 bases, J lost 0 bases, and 13 bases lay in between. This CDR3 is built from 17 residues. DNA for the CDR3: TGTGCCAGCAGCGTAGTTCCTGCACCCAGCTCCTACAATGAGCAGTTCTTC. It yields the protein CASSVVPAPSSYNEQFF.

This CDR3 reads CASSTREELFF. In DNA form, the CDR3 reads TGTGCCAGCAGTACTAGGGAGGAGCTGTTTTTT. The rearrangement joins TRBV28 to TRBJ2-2, with a possible D match to TRBD2 (5 bases). This CDR3 is 11 amino acids long. V was clipped by 5 bases and J by 10 bases, with 8 bases between them. The germline V gene has CDR1 MDHEN and CDR2 SYDVKM.

V is TRBV7-8 and J is TRBJ1-6, with D tentatively TRBD1 (5 bases). The CDR3 covers 13 residues. Between the trimmed V and J ends, which lost 8 bases and 9 bases, there was a span of 14 bases. The V gene's germline CDR1 is SGHVS and CDR2 FQNEAQ. CDR3 DNA sequence: TGTGCCAGCGGCAGGGTGATTTCTTCACCCCTCCACTTT. Protein sequence: CASGRVISSPLHF. The full variable domain, with the rest looked up from reference TRBV7-8 and TRBJ1-6, is GAGVSQSPRYKVAKRGQDVALRCDPISGHVSLFWYQQALGQGPEFLTYFQNEAQLDKSGLPSDRFFAERPEGSVSTLKIQRTQQEDSAVYLCASGRVISSPLHFGNGTRLTVT.

V and J are TRBV5-6 and TRBJ1-1, with TRBD1 as a possible D gene (6 bases). Between the trimmed V and J ends, which lost 2 bases and 4 bases, there was a span of 15 bases. The CDR3 is made up of 15 amino acids. Germline V gene data show CDR1 as SGHDT and CDR2 as YYEEEE. CDR3 sequence (DNA): TGTGCCAGCAGCTTAAACTTTGGGGGGGCCACTGAAGCTTTCTTT. Protein sequence: CASSLNFGGATEAFF. The full variable domain, its missing parts supplied by reference TRBV5-6 and TRBJ1-1, is DAGVTQSPTHLIKTRGQQVTLRCSPKSGHDTVSWYQQALGQGPQFIFQYYEEEERQRGNFPDRFSGHQFPNYSSELNVNALLLGDSALYLCASSLNFGGATEAFFGQGTRLTVV.

Notes on this clone: The same CDR3 also results from other DNA sequences found in this sample. This chain joins TRBV18 and TRBJ1-4; 10 bases map to TRBD1. The CDR3 runs 14 residues. The J segment lost 5 bases and the V segment lost 3 bases, leaving 0 bases of the junction unmatched. CDR1 is KGHSH, CDR2 LQKENI, per germline. The CDR3 sequence is CASSPGQGNEKLFF. As DNA, the CDR3 is TGTGCCAGCTCACCGGGACAGGGGAATGAAAAACTGTTTTTT.

This chain uses TRBV5-1 with TRBJ2-5; 13 bases are shared with TRBD2. V dropped 4 bases and J dropped 5; count of bases not matched to a gene: 2. Germline CDR1 reads SGHRS; CDR2 reads YFSETQ. There are 14 residues in the CDR3. The CDR3 DNA sequence: TGCGCCAGCAGCCAGACTAGCGGGGGGGAGACCCAGTACTTC. Its translation is CASSQTSGGETQYF.

The rearrangement links TRBV12-5 to TRBJ2-3; 8 bases line up with TRBD1. V gave up 0 bases and J gave up 1 base; unmatched junction bases: 3. The CDR3 totals 16 residues. Germline values: CDR1 LGHNT, CDR2 FRNRAP. The CDR3 is CASGLVLGQGTDTQYF. The CDR3 DNA is TGTGCTAGTGGTTTGGTACTGGGACAGGGCACAGATACGCAGTATTTT. Full variable domain (outside the CDR3, taken from reference TRBV12-5 and TRBJ2-3): DARVTQTPRHKVTEMGQEVTMRCQPILGHNTVFWYRQTMMQGLELLAYFRNRAPLDDSGMPKDRFSAEMPDATLATLKIQPSEPRDSAVYFCASGLVLGQGTDTQYFGPGTRLTVL.

The chain has TRBV4-3 and TRBJ2-1; 11 bases line up with TRBD2. The CDR3 runs 17 residues. Germline lookup yields CDR1 LGHNA and CDR2 YSLEER. V shed 0 bases, J shed 4 bases, and the junction held 5 bases outside the gene matches. CDR3 sequence (DNA): TGCGCCAGCAGCCAAGATTTGTCTAGCGGGGGGTACAATGAGCAGTTCTTC. Protein: CASSQDLSSGGYNEQFF.

The chain joins TRBV18 to TRBJ2-1; 10 bases map to TRBD1. The ends lost 4 bases at V and 8 bases at J; junction bases unmatched: 8. Germline CDR1 and CDR2: KGHSH and LQKENI. This CDR3 contains 15 residues. The CDR3 region is CASSQRQGAGDEQFF. CDR3 sequence (DNA): TGTGCCAGCTCACAAAGACAGGGGGCGGGGGATGAGCAGTTCTTC.

The chain has TRBV25-1 and TRBJ2-2; a possible D gene is TRBD1 (6 bases). From germline, CDR1 is MGHDK and CDR2 SYGVNS. V lost 5 bases, J lost 5 bases, and 15 bases lay in between. This CDR3 has 15 residues. The CDR3 sequence is CASSPRTVGTGELFF. CDR3 sequence (DNA): TGTGCCAGCAGTCCGCGGACAGTTGGGACCGGGGAGCTGTTTTTT.

This clone was seen a handful of times. The CDR3 loop is CASRPQGVSNQPQHF. In DNA form, the CDR3 reads TGTGCCAGCAGACCCCAGGGGGTAAGCAATCAGCCCCAGCATTTT. The chain recombines TRBV28 with TRBJ1-5; TRBD1 aligns across 7 bases. The CDR3 loop spans 15 amino acids. Germline CDR1 is MDHEN and CDR2 is SYDVKM. J lost 1 base, V lost 6 bases, and 6 bases had no gene match.

The J gene is TRBJ2-5, the V gene TRBV14, with 9 bases aligning to TRBD2. With V trimmed by 5 bases and J by 7 bases, 11 bases remained unmatched. Germline-derived CDR1 and CDR2 are SGHDN and FVKESK. CDR3 length: 15 residues. CDR3 bases: TGTGCCAGCAGCAAACTAGCGGGCTTAAGCCGGACCCAGTACTTC. It yields the protein CASSKLAGLSRTQYF.

This clone has just one count. V usage is TRBV6-1 and J usage is TRBJ2-7; 10 nucleotides match TRBD2. V was pared by 1 base and J by 3 bases, with 3 bases of the junction left unmatched. Looked up from germline, CDR1 is MNHNS and CDR2 is SASEGT. The CDR3 has 15 residues. CDR3 loop: CASSEGAGGFYEQYV. CDR3 nucleotides: TGTGCCAGCAGTGAAGGAGCGGGGGGGTTCTACGAGCAGTACGTC.

The chain uses TRBV7-6 and TRBJ1-5, with 10 bases identical to TRBD1. The germline V gene has CDR1 SGHVS and CDR2 FNYEAQ. This CDR3 comprises 15 residues. V lost 5 bases, J lost 4 bases, and 5 bases stayed unmatched. The CDR3 loop is CASSIGTGDNQPQHF. In DNA form, the CDR3 reads TGTGCCAGCAGCATCGGGACAGGGGATAATCAGCCCCAGCATTTT.

J is TRBJ1-2 and V is TRBV6-5; no reliable D call. Germline V gene sequence: CDR1 MNHEY, CDR2 SVGAGI. CDR3 length equals 14 residues. The V gene lost 2 bases and the J gene lost 6 bases, with 13 bases spanning the gap. CDR3 DNA: TGTGCCAGCAGTTACGGGGAGGAGGGAAATGGCTACACCTTC. The encoded protein is CASSYGEEGNGYTF.

The CDR3 region has the DNA TGTGCCAGCAGCGTCGGACAGGGCCCCGTCTCTGGGGCCAACGTCCTGACTTTC. This encodes CASSVGQGPVSGANVLTF. The chain uses TRBV4-2 and TRBJ2-6, with 8 bases matching TRBD1. V shed 5 bases and J 0 bases; nucleotides not matched to a gene: 9. This CDR3 region has 18 residues. Per germline, CDR1 LGHNA and CDR2 YNFKEQ.